This T cell receptor beta chain was captured in a study of control samples from healthy donors and cancer patients. Sequenced by immunoSEQ multiplex PCR; TCRdb stores in-frame clones only, minus some. The repertoire holds approximately 37,000 clones, with roughly nine tenths as singletons. Germline values: CDR1 SGDLS, CDR2 YYNGEE. The CDR3 totals 17 residues. V trimming: 3 bases; J trimming: 5 bases; junction bases outside the gene matches: 7. In regard to this clone: This same CDR3 is encoded by further DNA sequences in the sample.

The chain is built from TRBV9 and TRBJ2-5; 16 bases line up with TRBD2. The source is a woman in her forties or fifties in good health. The source material was blood. The DNA of the CDR3 is TGTGCCAGCAGCGCTGGGACTAGCGGGGGGGCCGGGGAGACCCAGTACTTC. The encoded protein is CASSAGTSGGAGETQYF.